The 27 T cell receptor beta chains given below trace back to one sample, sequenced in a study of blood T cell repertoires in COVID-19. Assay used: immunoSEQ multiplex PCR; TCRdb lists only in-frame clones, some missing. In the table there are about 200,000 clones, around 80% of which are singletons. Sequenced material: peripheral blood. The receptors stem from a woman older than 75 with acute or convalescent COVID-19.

The CDR3 nucleotides are TGTGCCACCAGTGACGCCCGACAGGGGAACACCGGGGAGCTGTTTTTT. Its translation: CATSDARQGNTGELFF. The V gene is TRBV24-1, the J gene TRBJ2-2; 7 bases match TRBD1. Trimming took 4 bases from V and 1 from J; bases not matched to a gene: 5. The CDR3 runs 16 residues. Germline CDR1 and CDR2: KGHDR and SFDVKD.

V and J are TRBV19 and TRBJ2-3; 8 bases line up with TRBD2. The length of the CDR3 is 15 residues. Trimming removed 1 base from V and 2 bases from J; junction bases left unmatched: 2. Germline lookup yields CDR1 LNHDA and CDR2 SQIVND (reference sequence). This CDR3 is CASSIAGGPTDTQYF. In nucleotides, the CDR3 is TGTGCCAGTAGTATAGCGGGGGGGCCCACAGATACGCAGTATTTT.

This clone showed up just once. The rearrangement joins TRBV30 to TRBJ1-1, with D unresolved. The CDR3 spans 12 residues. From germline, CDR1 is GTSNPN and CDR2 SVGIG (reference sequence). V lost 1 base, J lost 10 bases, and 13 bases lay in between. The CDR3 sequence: CAWSALEIVAFF. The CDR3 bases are TGTGCCTGGAGTGCACTGGAGATTGTAGCTTTCTTT.

The DNA for the CDR3 is TGTGCCAGCAGCAGTAGCGGGCTGTCCTACAATGAGCAGTTCTTC. This encodes CASSSSGLSYNEQFF. The chain recombines TRBV7-6 with TRBJ2-1; 7 positions agree with TRBD2. The CDR3 loop spans 15 amino acids. Germline V lookup: CDR1 SGHVS, CDR2 FNYEAQ. V lost 5 bases, J lost 1 base, and 5 bases stayed unmatched. The full variable domain, in which reference TRBV7-6 and TRBJ2-1 provide the parts outside the CDR3, is GAGVSQSPRYKVTKRGQDVALRCDPISGHVSLYWYRQALGQGPEFLTYFNYEAQQDKSGLPNDRFSAERPEGSISTLTIQRTEQRDSAMYRCASSSSGLSYNEQFFGPGTRLTVL.

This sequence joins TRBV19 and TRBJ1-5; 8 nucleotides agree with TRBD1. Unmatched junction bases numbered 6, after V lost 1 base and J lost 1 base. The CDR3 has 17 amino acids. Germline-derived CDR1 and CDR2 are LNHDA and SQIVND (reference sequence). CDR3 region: CASSIGDRKGSNQPQHF. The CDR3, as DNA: TGTGCCAGTAGTATAGGGGACAGGAAGGGAAGCAATCAGCCCCAGCATTTT.

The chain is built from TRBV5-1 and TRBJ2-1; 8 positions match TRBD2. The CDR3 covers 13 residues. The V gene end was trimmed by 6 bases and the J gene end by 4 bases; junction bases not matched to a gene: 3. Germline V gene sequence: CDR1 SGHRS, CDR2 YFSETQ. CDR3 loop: CASKLAEYNEQFF. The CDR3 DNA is TGCGCCAGCAAACTAGCGGAGTACAATGAGCAGTTCTTC.

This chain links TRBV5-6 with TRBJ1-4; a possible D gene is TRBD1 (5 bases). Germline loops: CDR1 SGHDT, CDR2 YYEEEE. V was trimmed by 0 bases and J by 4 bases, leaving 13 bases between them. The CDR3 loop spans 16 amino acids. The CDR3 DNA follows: TGTGCCAGCAGCTTGGCCGGGGGAAACCTTAATGAAAAACTGTTTTTT. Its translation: CASSLAGGNLNEKLFF.

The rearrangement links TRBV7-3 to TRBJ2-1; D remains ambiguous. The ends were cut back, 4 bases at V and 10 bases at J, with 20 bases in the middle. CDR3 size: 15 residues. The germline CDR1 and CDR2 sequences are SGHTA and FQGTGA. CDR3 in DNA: TGTGCCAGCAGCTCAAACCCAACACGAGGAATCGAGCAGTTCTTC. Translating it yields CASSSNPTRGIEQFF.

The CDR3 here is CASSAARGPNEKLFF. The CDR3 bases are TGTGCCAGCAGCGCCGCCCGCGGCCCTAATGAAAAACTGTTTTTT. The chain joins TRBV7-8 to TRBJ1-4, with no clear D. Germline values: CDR1 SGHVS, CDR2 FQNEAQ. V was pared by 5 bases and J by 3 bases, with 13 bases between. The CDR3 covers 15 residues.

Here the CDR3 reads CASSVGQPDSNYGYTF. The CDR3 nucleotides read TGTGCCAGCAGCGTAGGACAGCCTGACTCTAACTATGGCTACACCTTC. The rearrangement links TRBV9 to TRBJ1-2; the D gene is possibly TRBD1 (5 bases). Per germline, CDR1 SGDLS and CDR2 YYNGEE. With 0 bases removed from V and 0 bases from J, the gap between germline ends came to 12 bases. The CDR3 has 16 amino acids.

The CDR3 is CASSLGKSSGGAYEQYF. The CDR3 nucleotides are TGTGCCAGCAGCTTAGGAAAGTCCAGCGGGGGGGCCTACGAGCAGTACTTC. The chain links TRBV7-9 to TRBJ2-7, with 10 bases identical to TRBD2. The CDR3 contains 17 residues. In germline, CDR1 is SEHNR, CDR2 FQNEAQ (reference sequence). Germline trimming cut 1 base from V and 2 bases from J; bases unmatched to any gene: 8.

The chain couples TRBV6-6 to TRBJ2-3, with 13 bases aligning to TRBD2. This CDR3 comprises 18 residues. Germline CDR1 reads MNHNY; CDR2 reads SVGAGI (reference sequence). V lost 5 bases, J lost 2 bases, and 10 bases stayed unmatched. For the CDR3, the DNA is TGTGCCAGCAGTCGGGATCGGACTAGCGGGGGACACACAGATACGCAGTATTTT. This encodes CASSRDRTSGGHTDTQYF.

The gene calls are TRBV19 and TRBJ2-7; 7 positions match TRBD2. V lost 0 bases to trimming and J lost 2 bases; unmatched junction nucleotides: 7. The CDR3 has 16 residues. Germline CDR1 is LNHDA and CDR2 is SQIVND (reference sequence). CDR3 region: CASSIDFLAAPYEQYF. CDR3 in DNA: TGTGCCAGTAGTATAGATTTCCTAGCGGCCCCCTACGAGCAGTACTTC.

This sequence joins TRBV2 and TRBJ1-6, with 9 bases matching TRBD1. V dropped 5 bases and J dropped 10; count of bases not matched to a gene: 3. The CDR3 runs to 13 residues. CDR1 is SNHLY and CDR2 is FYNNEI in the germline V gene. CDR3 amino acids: CASSPGQGSPLHF. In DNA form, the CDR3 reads TGTGCCAGCAGTCCGGGACAGGGATCACCCCTCCACTTT.

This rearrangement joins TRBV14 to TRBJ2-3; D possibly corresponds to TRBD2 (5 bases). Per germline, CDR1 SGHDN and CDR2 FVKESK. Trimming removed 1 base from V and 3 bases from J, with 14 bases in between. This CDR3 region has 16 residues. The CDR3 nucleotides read TGTGCCAGCAGCCAAGTGGGCCGAGGGAGAACAGATACGCAGTATTTT. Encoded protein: CASSQVGRGRTDTQYF.

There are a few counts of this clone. CDR3 in DNA: TGTGCCAGCAGTGGCGGACTAGCGGGTACAGATACGCAGTATTTT. It encodes CASSGGLAGTDTQYF. The chain employs TRBV2 and TRBJ2-3; 11 bases align to TRBD2. J lost 3 bases, V lost 4 bases, and 3 bases had no gene match. Per germline, CDR1 SNHLY and CDR2 FYNNEI. This CDR3 is built from 15 residues.

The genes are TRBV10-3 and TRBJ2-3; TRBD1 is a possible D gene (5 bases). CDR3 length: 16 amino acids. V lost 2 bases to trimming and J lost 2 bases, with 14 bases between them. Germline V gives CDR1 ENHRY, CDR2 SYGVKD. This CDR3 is CAISEGAGLATDTQYF. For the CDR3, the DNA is TGTGCCATCAGTGAGGGGGCAGGGCTGGCCACAGATACGCAGTATTTT.

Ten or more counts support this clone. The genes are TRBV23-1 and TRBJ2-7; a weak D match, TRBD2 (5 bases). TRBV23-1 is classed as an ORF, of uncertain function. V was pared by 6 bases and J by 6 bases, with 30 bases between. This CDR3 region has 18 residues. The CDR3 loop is CASSPRGPVALPPGEQYF. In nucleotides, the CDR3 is TGCGCCAGCAGCCCCCGGGGTCCCGTGGCCCTCCCCCCTGGCGAGCAGTACTTC.

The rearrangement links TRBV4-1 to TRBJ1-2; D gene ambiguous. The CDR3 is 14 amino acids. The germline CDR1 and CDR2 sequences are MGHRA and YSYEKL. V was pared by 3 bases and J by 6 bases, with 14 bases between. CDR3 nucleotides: TGCGCCAGCAGCCACCCCCCGGGTATGGATGGCTACACCTTC. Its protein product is CASSHPPGMDGYTF.

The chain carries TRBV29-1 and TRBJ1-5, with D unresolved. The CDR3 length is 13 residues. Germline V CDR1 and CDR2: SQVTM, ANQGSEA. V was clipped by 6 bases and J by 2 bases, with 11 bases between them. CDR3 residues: CSVGGGGNQPQHF. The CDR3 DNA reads TGCAGCGTAGGAGGTGGAGGCAATCAGCCCCAGCATTTT.

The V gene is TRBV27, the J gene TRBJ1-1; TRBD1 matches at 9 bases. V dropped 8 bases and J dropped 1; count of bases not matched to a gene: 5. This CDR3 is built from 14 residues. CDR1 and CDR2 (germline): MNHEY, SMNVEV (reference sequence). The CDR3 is CASGGTGRNTEAFF. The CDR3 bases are TGTGCCAGCGGAGGGACAGGGCGGAACACTGAAGCTTTCTTT.

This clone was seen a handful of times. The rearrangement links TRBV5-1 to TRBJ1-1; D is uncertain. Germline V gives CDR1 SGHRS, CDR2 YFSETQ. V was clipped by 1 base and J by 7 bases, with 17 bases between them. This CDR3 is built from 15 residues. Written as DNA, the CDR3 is TGCGCCAGCAGCTTGTTCCAGACACCACAATTTGAAGCTTTCTTT. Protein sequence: CASSLFQTPQFEAFF.

The CDR3 region has the DNA TGTGCCAGCAGAAACACCGGGACAGACTTCAAGTACTTC. Translation gives CASRNTGTDFKYF. The chain is built from TRBV11-2 and TRBJ2-7, with 7 bases matching TRBD1. The J segment lost 11 bases and the V segment lost 6 bases, leaving 13 bases of the junction unmatched. Germline-derived CDR1 and CDR2 are SGHAT and FQNNGV. The CDR3 loop spans 13 amino acids.

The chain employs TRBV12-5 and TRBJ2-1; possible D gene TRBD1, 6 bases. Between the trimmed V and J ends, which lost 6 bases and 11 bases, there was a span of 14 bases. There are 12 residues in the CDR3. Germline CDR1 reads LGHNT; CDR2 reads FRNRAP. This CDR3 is CASGLNRDQQFF. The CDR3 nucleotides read TGTGCTAGTGGGCTGAACAGGGACCAGCAGTTCTTC.

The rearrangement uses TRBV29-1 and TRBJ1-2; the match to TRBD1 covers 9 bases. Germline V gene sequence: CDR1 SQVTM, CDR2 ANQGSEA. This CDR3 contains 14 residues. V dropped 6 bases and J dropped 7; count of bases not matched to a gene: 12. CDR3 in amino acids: CSVAGTGSGGGYTF. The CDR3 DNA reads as TGCAGCGTCGCGGGGACAGGGAGCGGTGGTGGCTACACCTTC.

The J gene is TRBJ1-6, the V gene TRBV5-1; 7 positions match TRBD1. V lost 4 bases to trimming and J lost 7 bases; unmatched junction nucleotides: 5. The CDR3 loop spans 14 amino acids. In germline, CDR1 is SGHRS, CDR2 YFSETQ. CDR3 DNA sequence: TGCGCCAGCAGCACGGGACAGCAGAATTCACCCCTCCACTTT. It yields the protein CASSTGQQNSPLHF.

The CDR3 DNA sequence: TGTGCCAGCAGCCGCCCCGGACAGGGACATGTTGGCTACACCTTC. This codes for CASSRPGQGHVGYTF. The V call is TRBV6-6, the J call TRBJ1-2, with 8 bases fitting TRBD1. This CDR3 has 15 residues. Germline V gives CDR1 MNHNY, CDR2 SVGAGI (reference sequence). V was clipped by 6 bases and J by 7 bases; unmatched bases: 13.